This record concerns one T cell receptor beta chain sequence. This sample was included in a study of shared clonotypes between healthy human individuals. Every donor was a Caucasian adult from Nashville, Tennessee. The method was immunoSEQ multiplex PCR; TCRdb's version includes in-frame clones alone and lacks a portion of them. The sample holds 450,000 to 600,000 clones, around three quarters seen once. In germline, CDR1 is SQVTM, CDR2 ANQGSEA. V was cut by 4 bases and J by 0 bases, with 10 bases left in between. This CDR3 has 14 amino acids. Material for sequencing was PBMCs. The origin of this receptor is a woman in her 40s in good health. Some clones in this sample may be carry-over from other donors' samples. This chain joins TRBV29-1 and TRBJ2-1; no reliable D call. The CDR3: CSVGDRSSYNEQFF. As DNA, the CDR3 is TGCAGCGTTGGGGATAGGAGCTCCTACAATGAGCAGTTCTTC.